These 31 T cell receptor beta chains came from one sample sequenced in a study of T cell clones after liver transplantation. The method was immunoSEQ multiplex PCR; TCRdb's version includes in-frame clones alone and lacks a portion of them. The repertoire consists of about 53,000 clones, with 65% to 85% occurring once and the leading ten covering approximately 8.5%. This specimen consisted of CD4+ T cells from blood, obtained before liver transplant. The receptors derive from a human donor who received a liver transplant.

The rearrangement links TRBV10-3 to TRBJ2-2; 7 positions agree with TRBD1. The CDR3 is 14 amino acids. After removal of 7 bases from V and 0 bases from J, the junction contained 2 bases not matched to a gene. Germline CDR1 ENHRY, CDR2 SYGVKD. For the CDR3, the DNA is TGTGCCATCAAGGGGGCCCCGAACACCGGGGAGCTGTTTTTT. This sequence encodes CAIKGAPNTGELFF.

This sequence joins TRBV10-3 and TRBJ2-7; maybe TRBD1 (5 bases). The germline V gene has CDR1 ENHRY and CDR2 SYGVKD. The V and J ends lost 4 bases and 4 bases respectively, with 11 bases between them. The CDR3 covers 13 residues. CDR3 sequence: CAISAGKKYEQYF. CDR3 DNA: TGTGCCATCAGTGCAGGGAAGAAGTACGAGCAGTACTTC.

The chain joins TRBV29-1 to TRBJ1-2; no firm D call. V lost 0 bases to trimming and J lost 5 bases, with 7 bases between them. The germline gives CDR1 SQVTM, CDR2 ANQGSEA. CDR3 size: 12 residues. The CDR3 DNA is TGCAGCGTTGAAGATACAGAATATGGCTACACCTTC. Encoded protein: CSVEDTEYGYTF. Filled out from reference TRBV29-1 and TRBJ1-2, the complete variable domain reads SAVISQKPSRDICQRGTSLTIQCQVDSQVTMMFWYRQQPGQSLTLIATANQGSEATYESGFVIDKFPISRPNLTFSTLTVSNMSPEDSSIYLCSVEDTEYGYTFGSGTRLTVV.

The chain links TRBV19 to TRBJ2-5, with D perhaps TRBD2 (5 bases). The ends were cut back, 3 bases at V and 4 bases at J, with 9 bases in the middle. The CDR3 has 13 residues. Per the germline V gene, CDR1 is LNHDA and CDR2 is SQIVND (reference sequence). The CDR3 DNA reads as TGTGCCAGTAGTATCGGGGAGCGAGAGACCCAGTACTTC. Translation gives CASSIGERETQYF.

This chain links TRBV20-1 with TRBJ2-7; D is ambiguous. Germline CDR1 and CDR2: DFQATT and SNEGSKA (reference sequence). Trimming left V 6 bases short and J 7 bases short, with 13 bases between. The CDR3 is 11 amino acids. The CDR3 loop is CSAAAPREQYF. In DNA form, the CDR3 reads TGCAGTGCCGCGGCGCCGAGGGAGCAGTACTTC.

This sequence joins TRBV29-1 and TRBJ1-1; D is perhaps TRBD1 (6 bases). The CDR3 runs to 14 residues. V was clipped by 4 bases and J by 2 bases, with 14 bases between them. The germline V gene has CDR1 SQVTM and CDR2 ANQGSEA. DNA of the CDR3: TGCAGCGTTGCACGTGGACAGCCTAACACTGAAGCTTTCTTT. This gives the protein CSVARGQPNTEAFF.

The J gene is TRBJ2-4, the V gene TRBV7-9; 8 bases agree with TRBD1. Per the germline V gene, CDR1 is SEHNR and CDR2 is FQNEAQ (reference sequence). Losses at the gene ends were 8 bases for V and 4 bases for J; bases not matched to a gene: 7. The CDR3 has 14 amino acids. CDR3 nucleotide sequence: TGTGCCAGCGGACAGGGTTGGGGTAAAAACATTCAGTACTTC. Its protein product is CASGQGWGKNIQYF.

The rearrangement uses TRBV4-3 and TRBJ2-3, with TRBD2 matching over 12 bases. CDR1 LGHNA and CDR2 YSLEER come from the germline V gene. J gave up 7 bases and V 0 bases, and 11 bases lay outside the gene matches. This CDR3 has 18 residues. The CDR3 DNA follows: TGCGCCAGCAGCCAAGATCCCCCGACTAGCGGGAGTTGGTATACGCAGTATTTT. This codes for CASSQDPPTSGSWYTQYF.

The DNA for the CDR3 is TGTGCCACCAGCACCGGGACTAGCGGCCCCAATGAGCAGTTCTTC. Translating it yields CATSTGTSGPNEQFF. The chain links TRBV15 to TRBJ2-1; 11 nucleotides agree with TRBD2. Germline-derived CDR1 and CDR2 are LNHNV and YYDKDF (reference sequence). V lost 4 bases and J lost 6; bases outside the gene matches: 5. There are 15 residues in the CDR3.

The chain employs TRBV5-1 and TRBJ2-1; D is perhaps TRBD1 (5 bases). The V gene lost 4 bases and the J gene lost 3 bases, with 17 bases spanning the gap. CDR1 SGHRS and CDR2 YFSETQ come from the germline V gene. This CDR3 comprises 16 residues. DNA of the CDR3: TGCGCCAGCAGCCGAACAGGAACAGAAAACTACAATGAGCAGTTCTTC. Protein product: CASSRTGTENYNEQFF.

This clone was detected once. The rearrangement uses TRBV5-1 and TRBJ2-7; D gene uncertain. The V and J ends lost 0 bases and 5 bases respectively, with 3 bases between them. CDR3 length: 11 residues. The germline V gene encodes CDR1 SGHRS and CDR2 YFSETQ. CDR3 loop: CASSLEDEQYF. CDR3 in DNA: TGCGCCAGCAGCTTGGAGGACGAGCAGTACTTC.

V usage is TRBV28 and J usage is TRBJ2-7; no clear D gene. The CDR3 spans 12 residues. V lost 5 bases and J lost 7, with 12 bases in between. In germline, CDR1 is MDHEN, CDR2 SYDVKM. Here the CDR3 reads CASSLRRLEQYF. DNA for the CDR3: TGTGCCAGCAGTCTCCGGCGGCTAGAGCAGTACTTC. Full variable domain (rest looked up from reference TRBV28 and TRBJ2-7): DVKVTQSSRYLVKRTGEKVFLECVQDMDHENMFWYRQDPGLGLRLIYFSYDVKMKEKGDIPEGYSVSREKKERFSLILESASTNQTSMYLCASSLRRLEQYFGPGTRLTVT.

This chain uses TRBV10-3 with TRBJ2-5, with 9 bases aligning to TRBD1. Germline-derived CDR1 and CDR2 are ENHRY and SYGVKD. This CDR3 contains 13 residues. The V gene end was trimmed by 4 bases and the J gene end by 5 bases; junction bases not matched to a gene: 2. The CDR3 sequence is CAISGDRVETQYF. CDR3 nucleotide sequence: TGTGCCATCAGTGGGGACAGGGTTGAGACCCAGTACTTC.

The gene calls are TRBV6-9 and TRBJ1-1; D unresolved. The CDR3 is made up of 14 amino acids. The germline V gene has CDR1 MNHGY and CDR2 SVAAGI. V gave up 6 bases and J gave up 1 base, with 12 bases separating them. CDR3 DNA: TGTGCCAGCAGGATGTGGCTCCCGAACACTGAAGCTTTCTTT. Translating gives CASRMWLPNTEAFF.

This chain uses TRBV6-1 with TRBJ2-3; 12 bases map to TRBD2. Germline CDR1 MNHNS, CDR2 SASEGT. V lost 8 bases and J lost 6; bases outside the gene matches: 6. This CDR3 has 14 residues. CDR3 sequence: CASSTSGGWDTQYF. CDR3 DNA: TGTGCCAGCTCGACTAGCGGGGGTTGGGATACGCAGTATTTT.

The CDR3: CASSYRARGGTQYF. CDR3 DNA sequence: TGTGCCAGCAGTTATAGGGCGCGGGGGGGTACGCAGTATTTT. The V call is TRBV2, the J call TRBJ2-3; 9 bases match TRBD2. The CDR3 contains 14 residues. Germline CDR1 reads SNHLY; CDR2 reads FYNNEI. With V trimmed by 5 bases and J by 8 bases, 8 bases remained unmatched.

This rearrangement joins TRBV7-2 to TRBJ2-5; TRBD1 matches at 9 bases. V shed 7 bases, J shed 7 bases, and the junction held 13 bases outside the gene matches. Germline V gene lookup returns CDR1 SGHTA and CDR2 FQGNSA. This CDR3 has 15 amino acids. The CDR3 nucleotides are TGTGCCAGCACCTGGACAGGGGAAGGGACGGGGACCCAGTACTTC. Translated, it gives CASTWTGEGTGTQYF.

In this sample, this clone turned up a few times. The V call is TRBV28, the J call TRBJ2-7; TRBD2 aligns across 11 bases. Losses at the gene ends were 4 bases for V and 3 bases for J; bases not matched to a gene: 5. Looked up from germline, CDR1 is MDHEN and CDR2 is SYDVKM. This CDR3 is 15 amino acids long. CDR3 nucleotide sequence: TGTGCCAGCAGTTCCACCGGGACTAGCGGCTACGAGCAGTACTTC. Translation gives CASSSTGTSGYEQYF. Looking up the rest from reference TRBV28 and TRBJ2-7 gives the full variable domain: DVKVTQSSRYLVKRTGEKVFLECVQDMDHENMFWYRQDPGLGLRLIYFSYDVKMKEKGDIPEGYSVSREKKERFSLILESASTNQTSMYLCASSSTGTSGYEQYFGPGTRLTVT.

The chain has TRBV7-3 and TRBJ2-7, with TRBD1 matching over 8 bases. Trimming at V came to 4 bases and at J to 3 bases, leaving 8 bases not matched to a gene. CDR3 length equals 15 residues. The germline V gene has CDR1 SGHTA and CDR2 FQGTGA. CDR3 DNA: TGTGCCAGCAGCTCAGCCGGGACAGGTAACTACGAGCAGTACTTC. Its protein product is CASSSAGTGNYEQYF.

CDR3 protein: CASSWDGGYEQYF. The CDR3 nucleotides are TGTGCCAGCAGCTGGGATGGGGGCTACGAGCAGTACTTC. The rearrangement uses TRBV7-3 and TRBJ2-7; the D gene could be TRBD1 or TRBD2 (5 bases each). The germline V gene encodes CDR1 SGHTA and CDR2 FQGTGA. This CDR3 contains 13 residues. Trimming pared 4 bases from V and 3 bases from J, leaving 10 bases between. The full variable domain, with the rest looked up from reference TRBV7-3 and TRBJ2-7, is GAGVSQTPSNKVTEKGKYVELRCDPISGHTALYWYRQSLGQGPEFLIYFQGTGAADDSGLPNDRFFAVRPEGSVSTLKIQRTERGDSAVYLCASSWDGGYEQYFGPGTRLTVT.

In its sample, this clone ranks as medium-sized. This specimen includes other DNA sequences encoding the same CDR3. V gene TRBV6-4 combines with J gene TRBJ1-1; D not resolved. CDR3 length: 14 amino acids. The germline V and J ends were trimmed by 0 bases and 4 bases, with 9 bases remaining between them. The germline CDR1 and CDR2 sequences are MRHNA and SNTAGT. CDR3 sequence: CASSDSSRGTEAFF. In DNA, the CDR3 is TGTGCCAGCAGTGACTCGTCCCGGGGCACTGAAGCTTTCTTT.

The chain has TRBV18 and TRBJ1-2, with D possibly matching TRBD1 (6 bases). Per the germline V gene, CDR1 is KGHSH and CDR2 is LQKENI. This CDR3 is 13 amino acids long. Between the trimmed V and J ends, which lost 2 bases and 6 bases, there was a span of 10 bases. The CDR3 reads CASSPEGGHGYTF. The CDR3 nucleotides are TGTGCCAGCTCACCAGAAGGGGGACATGGCTACACCTTC.

The chain couples TRBV9 to TRBJ2-7; 7 positions match TRBD2. The CDR3 sequence is 17 residues long. V was clipped by 0 bases and J by 4 bases; unmatched bases: 13. Germline assignment: CDR1 SGDLS and CDR2 YYNGEE. The chain's CDR3 is CASSVGETGTIPYEQYF. The CDR3 DNA follows: TGTGCCAGCAGCGTAGGCGAAACCGGGACTATTCCATACGAGCAGTACTTC.

The CDR3 is CASSPTRTLYEQYF. The CDR3 DNA follows: TGTGCCAGCAGCCCGACACGGACCCTCTACGAGCAGTACTTC. This chain links TRBV6-5 with TRBJ2-7; D unclear. The germline CDR1 and CDR2 sequences are MNHEY and SVGAGI. V was clipped by 6 bases and J by 3 bases, with 15 bases between them. The CDR3 has 14 amino acids.

J is TRBJ2-6 and V is TRBV9; D tentatively reads TRBD1 or TRBD2 (5 bases each). Germline CDR1 and CDR2: SGDLS and YYNGEE. The CDR3 is made up of 14 amino acids. The germline V and J ends were trimmed by 4 bases and 4 bases, with 9 bases remaining between them. In nucleotides, the CDR3 is TGTGCCAGCAGCCCCTGGGGGGGGGCCAACGTCCTGACTTTC. Residues: CASSPWGGANVLTF.

The J gene is TRBJ2-5, the V gene TRBV7-6; no definite D call. Trimming removed 5 bases from V and 0 bases from J, with 7 bases in between. This CDR3 has 13 amino acids. The germline CDR1 and CDR2 sequences are SGHVS and FNYEAQ. DNA of the CDR3: TGTGCCAGCAGCCCAACGTACCAAGAGACCCAGTACTTC. As protein: CASSPTYQETQYF.

V and J are TRBV10-3 and TRBJ2-5, with a possible D match to TRBD2 (5 bases). Between the trimmed V and J ends, which lost 7 bases and 7 bases, there was a span of 16 bases. Germline CDR1 and CDR2: ENHRY and SYGVKD. The CDR3 is 13 amino acids. The CDR3 sequence: CAITSGRVSTQYF. The CDR3 nucleotides are TGTGCCATCACCAGCGGACGAGTATCGACCCAGTACTTC.

The chain joins TRBV2 to TRBJ2-5; possible D gene TRBD1, 5 bases. V was shortened by 0 bases and J by 5 bases, with 13 bases between the two germline ends. The CDR3 consists of 15 residues. Germline CDR1 is SNHLY and CDR2 is FYNNEI. The CDR3 nucleotides read TGTGCCAGCAGTGAAGCGGTAGGGGTCGGGGAGACCCAGTACTTC. As protein: CASSEAVGVGETQYF.

V usage is TRBV23-1 and J usage is TRBJ2-3; D assignment may be TRBD1 or TRBD2 (6 bases each). TRBV23-1 is an open reading frame, and its role is uncertain. Between the trimmed V and J ends, which lost 5 bases and 0 bases, there was a span of 21 bases. CDR3 length equals 18 residues. The CDR3 sequence is CASSTWRDNLLSTDTQYF. The CDR3 coding sequence is TGCGCCAGCAGTACCTGGAGGGACAACTTACTTAGCACAGATACGCAGTATTTT.

The chain couples TRBV28 to TRBJ2-3; a possible D gene is TRBD2 (5 bases). Germline CDR1 MDHEN, CDR2 SYDVKM. This CDR3 is 16 amino acids long. Trimming stripped 7 bases from V and 0 bases from J, with 17 bases between. The CDR3 loop is CASTYLSGSSTDTQYF. CDR3 DNA sequence: TGTGCCAGCACCTACTTGTCGGGATCTAGCACAGATACGCAGTATTTT.

This chain connects TRBV10-3 to TRBJ2-7, with 11 nucleotides matching TRBD1. J lost 3 bases, V lost 8 bases, and 6 bases had no gene match. This CDR3 region has 14 residues. Germline assignment: CDR1 ENHRY and CDR2 SYGVKD. The CDR3 DNA sequence: TGTGCCATCCGCCGCGGGACAGGGGGCTACGAGCAGTACTTC. The encoded protein is CAIRRGTGGYEQYF.